This is a list of T cell receptor beta chains from one sample in a study of post-analysis software for immune sequencing data. One entry per CDR3 protein results from TCRdb running MiXCR on the PCR reads. This sample yields approximately 350,000 distinct CDR3 sequences, of which roughly 35% are seen a single time; roughly an eighth belongs to the top ten. The specimen was blood. These receptors originate from a girl between 10 and 17 years old with multiple sclerosis. The CDR3 runs from the conserved cysteine through the conserved F or W. The D gene is left open where the match is weak. The size of a clone is reported for some rows only, either as once, few or many, or as a class for expanded clones.

CDR3nt	CDR3aa	j_gene	v_gene	abundance	d_gene
TGTGCCAGCAGTGACCCCTTGAAGGACTATGGCTACACCTTC	CASSDPLKDYGYTF	TRBJ1-2	TRBV6-5	-	-
TGTGCCAGCAGTGTGAGTGACTACGAGCAGTACTTC	CASSVSDYEQYF	TRBJ2-7	TRBV6-1	-	-
TGCGCCAGCAGCTTGGGTAGGAGCGGGAGCAGTAAGACCCAGTACTTC	CASSLGRSGSSKTQYF	TRBJ2-5	TRBV5-1	-	TRBD2
TGTGCCAGCAGTTATAAGGGCAGGGACTCCTACGAGCAGTACTTC	CASSYKGRDSYEQYF	TRBJ2-7	TRBV6-5	-	-
TGTGCCAGCAGTGTCGGACAGGTCAGGAACACTGAAGCTTTCTTT	CASSVGQVRNTEAFF	TRBJ1-1	TRBV2	-	TRBD1
TGTGCCACCAGTGACCCCGGGACAGGGGGCCGCGAGCAGTACTTC	CATSDPGTGGREQYF	TRBJ2-7	TRBV24-1	few	TRBD1
TGTGCCACCAGCAGGAAGTATTTTGAAAAACTGTTTTTT	CATSRKYFEKLFF	TRBJ1-4	TRBV15	-	-
TGTGCCAGCAGCCCCCCTACTAGTGCAGATACGCAGTATTTT	CASSPPTSADTQYF	TRBJ2-3	TRBV12-3/TRBV12-4	many	-
TGTGCCAGCAGTCGAACGGGCAACACCTACAATGAGCAGTTCTTC	CASSRTGNTYNEQFF	TRBJ2-1	TRBV6-4	few	-
TGTGCCAGCAGCTCCCAGGGCAACTCCTACGAGCAGTACTTC	CASSSQGNSYEQYF	TRBJ2-7	TRBV11-2	-	-
TGTGCCAGCAGTACCAGGGACTCCAATCAGCCCCAGCATTTT	CASSTRDSNQPQHF	TRBJ1-5	TRBV12-3/TRBV12-4	-	-
TGCAGCGCTGGGGGAGGACAGGGGTCCGGGGGCTACACCTTC	CSAGGGQGSGGYTF	TRBJ1-2	TRBV29-1	few	TRBD1
TGTGCCAGCAGCGAGAGTATGGACACTGAAGCTTTCTTT	CASSESMDTEAFF	TRBJ1-1	TRBV7-2	-	-
TGCGCCAGCAGCCTTCAATCCGGGACTGGGGCCAACGTCCTGACTTTC	CASSLQSGTGANVLTF	TRBJ2-6	TRBV4-3	few	-
TGTGCCAGCAGGGTGGGTGGCTACAATGAGCAGTTCTTC	CASRVGGYNEQFF	TRBJ2-1	TRBV25-1	-	-